A selection of T cell receptor beta chains follows, all from one sample in a study of cytomegalovirus exposure and HLA in healthy donors. Assay: immunoSEQ multiplex PCR; the TCRdb copy retains only in-frame clones and omits some. The sample carries approximately 170,000 clones, approximately 88% recorded once. Sequencing was performed on PBMCs. The receptors were sampled from a boy between 2 and 10 years old in good health and CMV-seronegative. Each CDR3 is given with its conserved first and last residue. The D gene is left open where the match is weak. The size of a clone is reported for some rows only, either as once, few or many, or as a class for expanded clones.

CDR3 protein | CDR3 DNA | clone size | J gene | V gene | D gene
CASTLWGGHFSYNEQFF | TGTGCCAGCACCCTATGGGGAGGGCACTTCTCCTACAATGAGCAGTTCTTC | - | TRBJ2-1 | TRBV7-9 | TRBD2
CASSPPGGNTEAFF | TGTGCCAGCAGCCCCCCTGGAGGTAACACTGAAGCTTTCTTT | - | TRBJ1-1 | TRBV9 | -
CASWGGERCTEAFF | TGTGCCAGCTGGGGGGGGGAGAGGTGCACTGAAGCTTTCTTT | - | TRBJ1-1 | TRBV6-4 | -
CASSYLAGDNEQFF | TGTGCCAGCAGCTATCTAGCGGGCGACAATGAGCAGTTCTTC | - | TRBJ2-1 | TRBV7-3 | TRBD2
CASSLGLAGGEETQYF | TGTGCCAGCAGCCTCGGACTAGCGGGGGGGGAAGAGACCCAGTACTTC | few | TRBJ2-5 | TRBV9 | TRBD2
CASSLGPRTSRGYNEQFF | TGTGCCAGCAGCTTGGGCCCCCGGACTAGCCGGGGCTACAATGAGCAGTTCTTC | - | TRBJ2-1 | TRBV5-6 | TRBD2
CASSGRRVREENMNTEAFF | TGTGCCAGCAGCGGACGAAGGGTGAGGGAGGAAAACATGAACACTGAAGCTTTCTTT | - | TRBJ1-1 | TRBV7-2 | -
CASSLTNREGGNTIYF | TGTGCCAGCAGCCTTACAAACAGGGAAGGTGGAAACACCATATATTTT | - | TRBJ1-3 | TRBV4-2 | -
CASSLRAYSGGSGANVLTF | TGTGCCAGCAGCTTAAGAGCGTATAGCGGGGGTTCCGGGGCCAACGTCCTGACTTTC | - | TRBJ2-6 | TRBV7-2 | TRBD2
CASSPDSPPLYGYTF | TGTGCCAGCAGCCCGGACAGCCCTCCCCTGTATGGCTACACCTTC | - | TRBJ1-2 | TRBV21-1 | -
CASMGQNTEAFF | TGTGCCAGTATGGGGCAGAACACTGAAGCTTTCTTT | - | TRBJ1-1 | TRBV19 | -
CASSNRDRGLYGYTF | TGTGCCAGCAGTAACCGGGACAGGGGCCTCTATGGCTACACCTTC | - | TRBJ1-2 | TRBV6-6 | TRBD1
CASSLSNAGGLYNEQFF | TGTGCCAGCAGCTTAAGTAATGCGGGAGGCCTCTACAATGAGCAGTTCTTC | - | TRBJ2-1 | TRBV13 | TRBD2
CASSQPGRGESTEAFF | TGTGCCAGCAGCCAGCCCGGCAGGGGAGAGAGCACTGAAGCTTTCTTT | - | TRBJ1-1 | TRBV11-2 | -
CASSQFFSSDTQYF | TGCGCCAGCAGCCAATTTTTTAGCTCAGATACGCAGTATTTT | - | TRBJ2-3 | TRBV4-3 | -
CASSPRTGDEQYF | TGTGCCAGCAGCCCCCGGACAGGGGACGAGCAGTACTTC | - | TRBJ2-7 | TRBV7-6 | TRBD1
CASSLDGGVGSAFF | TGTGCCAGCAGCTTAGATGGAGGGGTAGGGTCGGCTTTCTTT | - | TRBJ1-1 | TRBV7-9 | -
CASSSNQGGTEAFF | TGTGCCAGCAGCTCAAACCAGGGCGGCACTGAAGCTTTCTTT | - | TRBJ1-1 | TRBV7-9 | -
CASSGRDRGVQSPLHF | TGTGCCAGCAGTGGACGGGACAGGGGAGTCCAGTCACCCCTCCACTTT | - | TRBJ1-6 | TRBV6-1 | TRBD1
CASSPSWAETQETQYF | TGTGCCAGCTCACCTAGTTGGGCCGAAACACAAGAGACCCAGTACTTC | - | TRBJ2-5 | TRBV18 | -
CASSSDRGAYEQYF | TGTGCCAGCAGCTCAGACAGGGGGGCCTACGAGCAGTACTTC | - | TRBJ2-7 | TRBV7-2 | TRBD1
CASSQDGGSDTQYF | TGCGCCAGCAGCCAAGACGGGGGTTCAGATACGCAGTATTTT | - | TRBJ2-3 | TRBV4-3 | -
CASSPGTGGWNYGYTF | TGTGCCAGCAGCCCGGGGACAGGGGGCTGGAACTATGGCTACACCTTC | - | TRBJ1-2 | TRBV5-6 | TRBD1
CASSLRQGDTQYF | TGTGCCAGCAGCTTGCGCCAGGGGGATACGCAGTATTTT | - | TRBJ2-3 | TRBV7-2 | -
CASSQDLDFLGETQYF | TGCGCCAGCAGCCAAGATTTGGACTTCCTGGGAGAGACCCAGTACTTC | once | TRBJ2-5 | TRBV4-3 | -
CASSPDRGVPLYNEQFF | TGTGCCAGCAGTCCTGACAGGGGTGTCCCGCTCTACAATGAGCAGTTCTTC | - | TRBJ2-1 | TRBV13 | TRBD1
CASSLGLADNNEQFF | TGTGCCAGCAGTTTGGGACTAGCGGACAACAATGAGCAGTTCTTC | - | TRBJ2-1 | TRBV5-6 | TRBD2
CASSHLESQGAEQYF | TGTGCCAGCAGCCATTTGGAATCCCAGGGGGCCGAGCAGTACTTC | - | TRBJ2-7 | TRBV6-5 | TRBD1
CASSGDIAGGPSTGELFF | TGCGCCAGCAGCGGGGACATAGCGGGAGGGCCGAGTACCGGGGAGCTGTTTTTT | few | TRBJ2-2 | TRBV5-1 | TRBD2
CASSYRDQETQYF | TGTGCCAGCAGCTACCGGGACCAAGAGACCCAGTACTTC | - | TRBJ2-5 | TRBV11-2 | -
CASSHRLAGNNEQFF | TGCGCCAGCAGTCATCGACTAGCGGGCAACAATGAGCAGTTCTTC | - | TRBJ2-1 | TRBV23-1 | TRBD2
CASSPGTDAGYTF | TGTGCCAGCTCACCGGGGACAGACGCTGGCTACACCTTC | once | TRBJ1-2 | TRBV18 | TRBD1
CASEFQGGDEQYF | TGTGCCAGCGAGTTTCAGGGAGGGGACGAGCAGTACTTC | once | TRBJ2-7 | TRBV2 | TRBD2
CASSISGSNYGYTF | TGTGCCAGTAGTATTTCGGGGTCCAACTATGGCTACACCTTC | - | TRBJ1-2 | TRBV19 | -
CASSVGGGQETQYF | TGTGCCAGCAGCGTAGGCGGTGGGCAAGAGACCCAGTACTTC | - | TRBJ2-5 | TRBV9 | -
CASSPTGPLYGYTF | TGTGCCAGCTCACCGACAGGGCCACTCTATGGCTACACCTTC | - | TRBJ1-2 | TRBV18 | TRBD1
CASSVEGQGAGGYTF | TGTGCCAGCAGCGTAGAGGGACAGGGGGCTGGGGGCTACACCTTC | - | TRBJ1-2 | TRBV9 | TRBD1
CASSLLRDLADTQYF | TGTGCCAGCAGCCTACTCCGGGACTTGGCGGATACGCAGTATTTT | few | TRBJ2-3 | TRBV9 | -
CASSSDTGNQPQHF | TGTGCCAGCAGCTCCGACACAGGCAATCAGCCCCAGCATTTT | - | TRBJ1-5 | TRBV7-9 | -
CAWSVRQGATGTEAFF | TGTGCCTGGAGTGTAAGGCAGGGGGCGACCGGCACTGAAGCTTTCTTT | - | TRBJ1-1 | TRBV30 | TRBD1
CASSGHSSYNEQFF | TGTGCCAGCAGTGGACACAGCTCCTACAATGAGCAGTTCTTC | - | TRBJ2-1 | TRBV6-1 | -
CASSPELGGRTDTQYF | TGCGCCAGCAGCCCCGAATTAGGCGGGAGAACAGATACGCAGTATTTT | - | TRBJ2-3 | TRBV4-1 | TRBD2
CAFTRGMGLNTIYF | TGTGCCTTCACCCGCGGGATGGGGCTGAACACCATATATTTT | - | TRBJ1-3 | TRBV30 | -
CASSPQLGAYNEQFF | TGTGCCAGCAGCCCTCAGTTGGGGGCATACAATGAGCAGTTCTTC | - | TRBJ2-1 | TRBV13 | -
CASSFGGGETQYF | TGTGCCAGCAGCTTTGGAGGAGGGGAGACCCAGTACTTC | - | TRBJ2-5 | TRBV11-2 | -
CASSQDRDNEQFF | TGCGCCAGCAGCCAAGATCGCGACAATGAGCAGTTCTTC | - | TRBJ2-1 | TRBV4-3 | -